This TCR beta chain derives from a study of cytomegalovirus exposure and HLA in healthy donors. Across the study: According to later analysis, the same platform produced the roughly 120 validation and some 680 first-cohort repertoires. Study conclusions and caveats: Cytomegalovirus status, reportedly, was diagnosed with high specificity and sensitivity by the classifier. Despite most TCR sequences being rare, some public TCRs occurred in many donors. A list of around 160 TCR beta chains associated with cytomegalovirus was given.

This CDR3 is 14 amino acids long. Germline-derived CDR1 and CDR2 are SGHTA and FQGNSA. The J segment lost 2 bases and the V segment lost 3 bases, leaving 4 bases of the junction unmatched. Regarding this clone: Its antigen is unidentified.

Some clones are missing from TCRdb's copy, which holds only in-frame ones; the method was immunoSEQ multiplex PCR. This sample has roughly 150,000 clones, with 85% to 95% found just once. The TCR sequence derives from a man aged 18 to 29 in good health and CMV-seropositive. The chain has TRBV7-2 and TRBJ2-7, with 7 nucleotides matching TRBD1. The sample consisted of PBMCs. The CDR3 nucleotides read TGTGCCAGCAGCTTCACAGGGGCGACCTACGAGCAGTACTTC. It yields the protein CASSFTGATYEQYF.